This T cell receptor (beta chain) was documented in a study of identical twins. Via MiXCR, TCRdb re-called the 5' RACE reads, giving one row per CDR3 protein. The sample yields some 270,000 distinct CDR3 sequences, about 8.9% seen once. Everyone who donated was a healthy Caucasian. The ends lost 5 bases at V and 1 base at J; junction bases unmatched: 9. Looked up from germline, CDR1 is MNHNS and CDR2 is SASEGT. The CDR3 is 16 residues long. The sample was also linked to a second study, of yellow fever vaccine responses in identical twins.

Sequenced sample: CD8+ T cells sorted from blood. This clonotype originated in a woman in her late teens or twenties in good health. The V call is TRBV6-1, the J call TRBJ2-5; 8 bases are shared with TRBD2. CDR3 in amino acids: CASSRRGDPPQETQYF. CDR3 DNA: TGTGCCAGCAGTCGGCGGGGGGATCCCCCCCAAGAGACCCAGTACTTC.